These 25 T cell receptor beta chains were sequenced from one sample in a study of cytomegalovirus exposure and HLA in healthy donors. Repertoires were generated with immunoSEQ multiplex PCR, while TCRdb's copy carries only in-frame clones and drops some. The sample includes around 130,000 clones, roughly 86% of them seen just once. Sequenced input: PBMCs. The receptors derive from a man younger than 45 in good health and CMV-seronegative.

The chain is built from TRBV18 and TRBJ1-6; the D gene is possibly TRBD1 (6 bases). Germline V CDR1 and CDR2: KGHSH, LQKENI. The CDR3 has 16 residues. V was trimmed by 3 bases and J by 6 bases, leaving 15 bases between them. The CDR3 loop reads CASSPPGGRVNSPLHF. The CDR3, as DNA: TGTGCCAGCTCACCCCCGGGGGGGCGCGTTAATTCACCCCTCCACTTT.

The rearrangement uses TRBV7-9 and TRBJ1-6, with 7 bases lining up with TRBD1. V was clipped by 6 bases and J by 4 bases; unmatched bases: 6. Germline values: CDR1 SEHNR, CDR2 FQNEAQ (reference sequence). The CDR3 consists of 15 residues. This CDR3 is CASRGGTEYNSPLHF. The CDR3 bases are TGTGCCAGCAGAGGTGGGACAGAGTATAATTCACCCCTCCACTTT.

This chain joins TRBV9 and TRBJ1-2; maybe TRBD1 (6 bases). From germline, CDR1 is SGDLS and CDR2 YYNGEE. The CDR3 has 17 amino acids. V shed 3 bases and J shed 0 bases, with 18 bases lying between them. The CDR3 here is CASSGLFRDISNYGYTF. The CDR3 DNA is TGTGCCAGCAGCGGTCTCTTCCGGGACATTTCTAACTATGGCTACACCTTC.

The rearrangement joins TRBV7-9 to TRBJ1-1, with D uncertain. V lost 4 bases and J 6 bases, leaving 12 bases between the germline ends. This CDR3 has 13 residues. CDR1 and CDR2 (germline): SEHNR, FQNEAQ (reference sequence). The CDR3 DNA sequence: TGTGCCAGCAGCTCGGTCTCCCACTCTGAAGCTTTCTTT. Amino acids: CASSSVSHSEAFF.

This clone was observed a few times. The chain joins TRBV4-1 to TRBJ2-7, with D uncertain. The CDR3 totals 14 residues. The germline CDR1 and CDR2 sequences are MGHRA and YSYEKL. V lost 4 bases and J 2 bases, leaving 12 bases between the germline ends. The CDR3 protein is CASSPSDFAYEQYF. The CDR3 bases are TGCGCCAGCAGCCCCTCAGACTTTGCCTACGAGCAGTACTTC.

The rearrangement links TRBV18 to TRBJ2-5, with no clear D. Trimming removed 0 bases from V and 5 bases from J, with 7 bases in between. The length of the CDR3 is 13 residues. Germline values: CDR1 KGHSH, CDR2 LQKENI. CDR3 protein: CASSPPGVETQYF. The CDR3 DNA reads TGTGCCAGCTCACCACCAGGAGTGGAGACCCAGTACTTC.

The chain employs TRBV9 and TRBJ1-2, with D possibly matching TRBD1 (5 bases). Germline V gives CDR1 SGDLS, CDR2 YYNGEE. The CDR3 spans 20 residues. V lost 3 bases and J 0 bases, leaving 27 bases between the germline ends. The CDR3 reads CASSDNRKPTDPRSNYGYTF. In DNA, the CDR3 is TGTGCCAGCAGCGACAATAGAAAACCGACAGACCCACGCTCTAACTATGGCTACACCTTC.

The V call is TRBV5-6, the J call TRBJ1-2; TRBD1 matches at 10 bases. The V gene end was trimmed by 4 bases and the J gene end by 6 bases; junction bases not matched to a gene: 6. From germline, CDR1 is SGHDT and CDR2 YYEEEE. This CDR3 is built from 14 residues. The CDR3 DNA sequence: TGTGCCAGCAGCACGGGACAGGGGTTTGATGGCTACACCTTC. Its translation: CASSTGQGFDGYTF.

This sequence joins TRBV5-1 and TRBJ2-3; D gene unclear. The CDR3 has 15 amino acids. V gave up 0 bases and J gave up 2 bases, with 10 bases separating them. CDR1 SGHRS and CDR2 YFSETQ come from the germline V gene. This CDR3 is CASSLAINPTDTQYF. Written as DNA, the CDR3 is TGCGCCAGCAGCTTGGCAATCAATCCCACAGATACGCAGTATTTT.

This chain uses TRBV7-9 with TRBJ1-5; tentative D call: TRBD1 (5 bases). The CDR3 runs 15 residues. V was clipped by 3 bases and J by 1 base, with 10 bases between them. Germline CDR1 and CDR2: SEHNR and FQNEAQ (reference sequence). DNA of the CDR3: TGTGCCAGCAGCTTCTCTGGGGCCAGCAATCAGCCCCAGCATTTT. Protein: CASSFSGASNQPQHF.

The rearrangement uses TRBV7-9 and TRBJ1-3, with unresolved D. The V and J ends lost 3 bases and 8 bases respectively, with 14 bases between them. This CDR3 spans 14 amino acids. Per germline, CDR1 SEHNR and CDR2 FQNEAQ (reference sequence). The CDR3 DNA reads TGTGCCAGCAGCTTCGCGGACTCCTCCTACACCATATATTTT. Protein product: CASSFADSSYTIYF.

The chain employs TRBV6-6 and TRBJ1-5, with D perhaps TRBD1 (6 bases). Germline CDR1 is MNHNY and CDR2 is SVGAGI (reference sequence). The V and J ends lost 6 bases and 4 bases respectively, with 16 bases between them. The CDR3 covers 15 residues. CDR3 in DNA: TGTGCCAGCAGCCAACAGGGCTCCCCGAATCAGCCCCAGCATTTT. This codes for CASSQQGSPNQPQHF.

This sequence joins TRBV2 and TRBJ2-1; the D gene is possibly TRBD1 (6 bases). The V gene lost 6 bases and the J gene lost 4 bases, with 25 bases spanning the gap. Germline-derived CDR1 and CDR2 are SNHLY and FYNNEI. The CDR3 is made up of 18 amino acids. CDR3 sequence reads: CASRVKLRTAPPYNEQFF. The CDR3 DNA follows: TGTGCCAGCAGAGTTAAACTACGGACAGCCCCGCCGTACAATGAGCAGTTCTTC.

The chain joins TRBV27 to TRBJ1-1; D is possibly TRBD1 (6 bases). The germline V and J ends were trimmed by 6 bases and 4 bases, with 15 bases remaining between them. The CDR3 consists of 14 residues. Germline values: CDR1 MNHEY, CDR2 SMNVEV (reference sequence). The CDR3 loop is CASRAGAPLTEAFF. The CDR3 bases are TGTGCCAGCAGGGCGGGGGCACCCCTCACTGAAGCTTTCTTT.

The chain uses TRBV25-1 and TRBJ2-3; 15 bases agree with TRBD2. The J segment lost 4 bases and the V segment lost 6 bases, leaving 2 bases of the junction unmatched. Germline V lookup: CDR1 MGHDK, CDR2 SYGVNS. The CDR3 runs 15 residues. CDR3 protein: CASSRTSGGADTQYF. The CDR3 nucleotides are TGTGCCAGCAGCAGGACTAGCGGGGGGGCAGATACGCAGTATTTT.

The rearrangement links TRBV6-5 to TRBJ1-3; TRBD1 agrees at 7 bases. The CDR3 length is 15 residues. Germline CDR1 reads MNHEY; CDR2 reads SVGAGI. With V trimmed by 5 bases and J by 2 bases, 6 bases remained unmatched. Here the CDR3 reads CASSTRQGAGNTIYF. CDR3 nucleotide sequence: TGTGCCAGCAGTACCCGACAGGGAGCTGGAAACACCATATATTTT.

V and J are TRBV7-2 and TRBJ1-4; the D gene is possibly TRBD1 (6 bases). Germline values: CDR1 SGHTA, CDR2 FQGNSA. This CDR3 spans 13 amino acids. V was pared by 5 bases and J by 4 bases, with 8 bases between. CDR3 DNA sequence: TGTGCCAGCAGCCGGACAGTTAATGAAAAACTGTTTTTT. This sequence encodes CASSRTVNEKLFF.

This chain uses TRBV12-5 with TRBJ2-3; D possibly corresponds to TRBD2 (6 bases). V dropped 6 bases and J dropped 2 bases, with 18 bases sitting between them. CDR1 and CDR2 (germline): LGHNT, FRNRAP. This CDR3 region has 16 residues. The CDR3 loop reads CASGPGLATFTDTQYF. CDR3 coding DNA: TGTGCTAGTGGCCCGGGACTGGCGACATTCACAGATACGCAGTATTTT.

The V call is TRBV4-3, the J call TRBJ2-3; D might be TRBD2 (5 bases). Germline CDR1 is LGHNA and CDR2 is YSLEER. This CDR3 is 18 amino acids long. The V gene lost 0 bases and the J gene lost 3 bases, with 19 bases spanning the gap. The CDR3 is CASSQEYLSSWETDTQYF. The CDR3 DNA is TGCGCCAGCAGCCAAGAGTACCTGTCTAGCTGGGAGACAGATACGCAGTATTTT.

The CDR3 here is CASSPGQGLVGYTF. CDR3 nucleotides: TGTGCCAGTAGTCCCGGACAGGGCCTTGTTGGCTACACCTTC. The rearrangement uses TRBV19 and TRBJ1-2; 8 bases agree with TRBD1. The length of the CDR3 is 14 residues. CDR1 is LNHDA and CDR2 is SQIVND in the germline V gene (reference sequence). Trimming removed 5 bases from V and 7 bases from J; junction bases left unmatched: 9. Full variable domain (rest looked up from reference TRBV19 and TRBJ1-2): DGGITQSPKYLFRKEGQNVTLSCEQNLNHDAMYWYRQDPGQGLRLIYYSQIVNDFQKGDIAEGYSVSREKKESFPLTVTSAQKNPTAFYLCASSPGQGLVGYTFGSGTRLTVV.

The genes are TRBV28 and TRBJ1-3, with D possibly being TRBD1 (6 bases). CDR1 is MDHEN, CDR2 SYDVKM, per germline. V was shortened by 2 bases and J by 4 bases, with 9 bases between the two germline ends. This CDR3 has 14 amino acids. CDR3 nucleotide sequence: TGTGCCAGCAGTTTAGCAGGGGCAGGAAACACCATATATTTT. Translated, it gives CASSLAGAGNTIYF.

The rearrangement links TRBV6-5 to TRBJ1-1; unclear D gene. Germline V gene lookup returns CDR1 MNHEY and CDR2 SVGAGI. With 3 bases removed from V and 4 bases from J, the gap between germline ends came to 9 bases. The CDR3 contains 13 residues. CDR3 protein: CASSYSVRTEAFF. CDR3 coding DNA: TGTGCCAGCAGTTATTCGGTGCGCACTGAAGCTTTCTTT.

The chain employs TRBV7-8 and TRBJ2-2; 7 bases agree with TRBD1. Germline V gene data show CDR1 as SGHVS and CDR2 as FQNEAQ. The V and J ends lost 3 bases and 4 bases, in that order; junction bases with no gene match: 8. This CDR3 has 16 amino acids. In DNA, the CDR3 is TGTGCCAGCAGCTTGCGCCGGGACAGAAGCACCGGGGAGCTGTTTTTT. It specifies CASSLRRDRSTGELFF.

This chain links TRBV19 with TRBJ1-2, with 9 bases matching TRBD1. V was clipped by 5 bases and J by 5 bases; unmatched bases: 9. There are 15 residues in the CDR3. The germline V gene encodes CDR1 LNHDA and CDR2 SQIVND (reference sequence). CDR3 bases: TGTGCCAGTAGTGGAGGGGGACAGGGCTATTATGGCTACACCTTC. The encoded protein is CASSGGGQGYYGYTF.

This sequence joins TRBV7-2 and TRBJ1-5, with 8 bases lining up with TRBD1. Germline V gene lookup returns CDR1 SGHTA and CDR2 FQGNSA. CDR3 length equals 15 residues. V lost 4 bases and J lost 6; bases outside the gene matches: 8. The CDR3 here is CASSSDRGSGQPQHF. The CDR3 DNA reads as TGTGCCAGCAGCTCCGACAGGGGTTCGGGTCAGCCCCAGCATTTT.